This paragraph reports one TCR beta chain. Its antigen remains unidentified. These data are taken from a study of cytomegalovirus exposure and HLA in healthy donors. Method: immunoSEQ multiplex PCR; TCRdb's copy keeps in-frame clones and lacks some. In the table there are roughly 200,000 clones, 65% to 85% of which are singletons. Study-level points and caveats: Specificity for CMV antigens was confirmed in vitro for three of the CMV-associated chains.

V was clipped by 9 bases and J by 3 bases, with 9 bases between them. Germline V gene lookup returns CDR1 MNHEY and CDR2 SMNVEV (reference sequence). The CDR3 runs to 11 residues. What was sequenced was PBMCs. J is TRBJ2-7 and V is TRBV27; D may be TRBD2 (5 bases). This clonotype originated in a woman aged 18-29 years in good health and CMV-seropositive. CDR3 in amino acids: CASGLYYEQYF. The DNA for the CDR3 is TGTGCCAGTGGACTTTACTACGAGCAGTACTTC.